This TCR beta chain was identified during a study of T cell responses to AZD1222 COVID-19 vaccine. Assay used: immunoSEQ multiplex PCR; TCRdb lists only in-frame clones, some missing. Of about 90,000 clones detected, 88% appear once; the ten largest clones hold about 12%. Sequences were derived from peripheral blood, sampled 28 days after the second AZD1222 dose. The TCR was taken from an adult who received the AZD1222 COVID-19 vaccine.

The CDR3 nucleotides read TGTGCCAGCAGCTTAGGCCAGGGGATGGTAGAGACCCAGTACTTC. It translates to CASSLGQGMVETQYF. The V and J genes are TRBV11-2 and TRBJ2-5; TRBD1 might be the D (6 bases). The CDR3 consists of 15 residues. The germline CDR1 and CDR2 sequences are SGHAT and FQNNGV. V shed 1 base and J shed 4 bases, with 13 bases lying between them.